The 16 T cell receptor beta chains in this list originate from one sample, sequenced in a study of T cell responses to AZD1222 COVID-19 vaccine. Sequenced by immunoSEQ multiplex PCR; TCRdb stores in-frame clones only, minus some. The repertoire consists of about 120,000 clones, with approximately 92% occurring once and the leading ten covering about 3%. The material was peripheral blood, obtained on day 0 of AZD1222 vaccination. The receptor source for this set is an adult in good health.

This sequence joins TRBV9 and TRBJ2-3; perhaps TRBD1 as D (5 bases). Trimming shortened V by 0 bases and J by 4 bases, and 12 bases separated the two germline ends. Germline V CDR1 and CDR2: SGDLS, YYNGEE. The CDR3 covers 15 residues. In DNA form, the CDR3 reads TGTGCCAGCAGCGTAGGAAACAGGTTCCCAGATACGCAGTATTTT. Its translation is CASSVGNRFPDTQYF.

This chain joins TRBV15 and TRBJ2-1; 7 bases align to TRBD2. Germline CDR1 and CDR2: LNHNV and YYDKDF (reference sequence). This CDR3 region has 16 residues. V trimming: 1 base; J trimming: 4 bases; junction bases outside the gene matches: 7. CDR3 protein: CATSRGKAGRYNEQFF. The DNA of the CDR3 is TGTGCCACCAGCAGAGGGAAAGCGGGGCGTTACAATGAGCAGTTCTTC.

The chain links TRBV28 to TRBJ1-4; no clear D gene. The CDR3 length is 14 residues. The germline CDR1 and CDR2 sequences are MDHEN and SYDVKM. The V end lost 7 bases, the J end lost 14 bases, and 23 bases lay between the germline ends. CDR3: CASKSLVQVGMLFF. CDR3 DNA: TGTGCCAGCAAATCCCTCGTTCAAGTCGGGATGCTGTTTTTT.

This clone was found a few times. The chain joins TRBV9 to TRBJ2-1; tentatively, D is TRBD1 (5 bases). This CDR3 region has 15 residues. CDR1 and CDR2 (germline): SGDLS, YYNGEE. Deletions cut 2 bases from V and 7 bases from J, with 16 bases between. CDR3 amino acids: CASSVIPTALNEQFF. The CDR3 region has the DNA TGTGCCAGCAGCGTTATCCCGACAGCCCTGAATGAGCAGTTCTTC.

CDR3 nucleotide sequence: TGTGCCAGCAGCTCCTATCACTACGAGCAGTACTTC. Amino acid sequence: CASSSYHYEQYF. The genes are TRBV11-1 and TRBJ2-7; D gene unclear. This CDR3 is built from 12 residues. With 4 bases removed from V and 3 bases from J, the gap between germline ends came to 7 bases. CDR1 and CDR2 (germline): SGHAT, FQDESV (reference sequence). Together with reference TRBV11-1 and TRBJ2-7, the CDR3 gives the full variable domain: EAEVAQSPRYKITEKSQAVAFWCDPISGHATLYWYRQILGQGPELLVQFQDESVVDDSQLPKDRFSAERLKGVDSTLKIQPAELGDSAMYLCASSSYHYEQYFGPGTRLTVT.

The chain recombines TRBV7-6 with TRBJ1-1, with TRBD1 matching 7 bases. Germline-derived CDR1 and CDR2 are SGHVS and FNYEAQ. The CDR3 runs to 15 residues. Trimming cost V 1 base and J 5 bases; bases outside gene matches: 7. The CDR3 sequence: CASSLGQGVLTEAFF. For the CDR3, the DNA is TGTGCCAGCAGCTTAGGTCAGGGGGTTCTGACTGAAGCTTTCTTT.

The V and J genes are TRBV29-1 and TRBJ2-2; D assignment may be TRBD1 or TRBD2 (5 bases each). This CDR3 spans 12 amino acids. V was shortened by 7 bases and J by 9 bases, with 15 bases between the two germline ends. Germline values: CDR1 SQVTM, CDR2 ANQGSEA. The CDR3 coding sequence is TGCAGCGGTGGGGACCCAGGCAGGGAGCTGTTTTTT. Translation gives CSGGDPGRELFF.

This sequence joins TRBV5-8 and TRBJ2-5, with TRBD2 matching over 7 bases. This CDR3 region has 15 residues. Trimming at V came to 4 bases and at J to 1 base, leaving 7 bases not matched to a gene. The germline gives CDR1 SGHTS, CDR2 YDEGEE. The CDR3, as DNA: TGTGCCAGCAGCCCTTGGGGGGGTGTCCAAGAGACCCAGTACTTC. Its protein is CASSPWGGVQETQYF.

V is TRBV6-5 and J is TRBJ2-3; 7 bases map to TRBD2. The V and J ends lost 7 bases and 0 bases, in that order; junction bases with no gene match: 7. The CDR3 sequence is 15 residues long. Germline CDR1 is MNHEY and CDR2 is SVGAGI. CDR3 residues: CASTYFGGSTDTQYF. The CDR3 DNA reads TGTGCCAGCACCTACTTCGGGGGGAGCACAGATACGCAGTATTTT.

The V and J genes are TRBV12-1 and TRBJ2-1. TRBV12-1 is tagged as a pseudogene. CDR3 size: 16 residues. CDR3 region: CASSSMDPTAYNEQFF. The CDR3 nucleotides are TGTGCCAGCAGCTCCATGGACCCAACCGCGTACAATGAGCAGTTCTTC.

J is TRBJ2-1 and V is TRBV30; 11 positions agree with TRBD2. With 3 bases clipped from V and 5 bases from J, the junction kept 6 bases outside the gene matches. Germline V CDR1 and CDR2: GTSNPN, SVGIG (reference sequence). The CDR3 spans 15 residues. The CDR3: CAWRTGTSGNNEQFF. Written as DNA, the CDR3 is TGTGCCTGGAGAACCGGGACTAGCGGAAACAATGAGCAGTTCTTC.

CDR3 region: CASSLGGWEGNSPLHF. Written as DNA, the CDR3 is TGTGCCAGCAGCTTGGGAGGATGGGAAGGTAATTCACCCCTCCACTTT. V gene TRBV5-6 combines with J gene TRBJ1-6; D is unresolved. The V gene lost 0 bases and the J gene lost 6 bases, with 13 bases spanning the gap. Germline V gene sequence: CDR1 SGHDT, CDR2 YYEEEE. The CDR3 is 16 residues long.

The chain joins TRBV5-1 to TRBJ1-6, with TRBD1 matching 10 bases. CDR3 length equals 16 residues. Germline CDR1 is SGHRS and CDR2 is YFSETQ. The ends lost 4 bases at V and 10 bases at J; junction bases unmatched: 11. This CDR3 is CASSIETGTGVSPLHF. In nucleotides, the CDR3 is TGCGCCAGCAGCATCGAAACCGGGACAGGGGTATCACCCCTCCACTTT.

The chain combines TRBV27 with TRBJ2-1; 10 bases line up with TRBD2. J lost 4 bases, V lost 6 bases, and 6 bases had no gene match. This CDR3 region has 15 residues. Germline assignment: CDR1 MNHEY and CDR2 SMNVEV (reference sequence). This chain's CDR3 is CASSPGLAEYNEQFF. The CDR3 coding sequence is TGTGCCAGCAGCCCCGGACTAGCGGAGTACAATGAGCAGTTCTTC.

V is TRBV19 and J is TRBJ2-5; 8 nucleotides match TRBD2. CDR1 is LNHDA and CDR2 is SQIVND in the germline V gene (reference sequence). The CDR3 covers 15 residues. Trimming removed 7 bases from V and 5 bases from J; junction bases left unmatched: 12. CDR3 sequence (DNA): TGTGCCAGTACCCTGGGTAGCGGGGCATGGGAGACCCAGTACTTC. As protein: CASTLGSGAWETQYF. Using reference TRBV19 and TRBJ2-5 for the parts outside the CDR3, the full variable domain is DGGITQSPKYLFRKEGQNVTLSCEQNLNHDAMYWYRQDPGQGLRLIYYSQIVNDFQKGDIAEGYSVSREKKESFPLTVTSAQKNPTAFYLCASTLGSGAWETQYFGPGTRLLVL.

This chain joins TRBV4-3 and TRBJ2-3; D is perhaps TRBD2 (5 bases). The germline V gene has CDR1 LGHNA and CDR2 YSLEER. Trimming left V 1 base short and J 0 bases short, with 11 bases between. The CDR3 contains 16 residues. CDR3 in DNA: TGCGCCAGCAGCCAAGGGGCCGGGGTTAGCACAGATACGCAGTATTTT. It codes for CASSQGAGVSTDTQYF.